The present T cell receptor (beta chain) was sequenced within a study of CD8 T cells in ankylosing spondylitis. Findings and caveats of the study: A TCR beta motif of fewer than ten highly homologous variants seemed to mark ankylosing spondylitis blood. The authors reported significant enrichment of disease-linked clones in matched ankylosing spondylitis synovial fluid.

Many counts were recorded for this clonotype. Its antigen is unknown. The CDR3 runs to 16 residues. With 0 bases removed from V and 1 base from J, the gap between germline ends came to 11 bases. Germline CDR1 reads LGHDT; CDR2 reads YNNKEL (reference sequence). TCRdb processed the 5' RACE reads anew with MiXCR; each CDR3 protein has one entry. This repertoire shows around 440,000 distinct CDR3 sequences, about 15% found once; its top ten account for approximately 1%. Sequencing used blood, either unsorted or a sorted T cell fraction (not recorded which). The receptor's source is a male donor with ankylosing spondylitis. V usage is TRBV3-1 and J usage is TRBJ2-3, with D maybe TRBD1 (6 bases). CDR3 sequence reads: CASSQDEAGGTDTQYF. The CDR3 nucleotides are TGTGCCAGCAGCCAAGATGAGGCAGGGGGCACAGATACGCAGTATTTT.